This is a list of T cell receptor beta chains from one sample in a study of yellow fever vaccine responses in identical twins. TCRdb analysed the RT-PCR reads with MiXCR anew, one entry per CDR3 protein. The sample holds 800 to 950 distinct CDR3 sequences; under 90% are singletons and the top ten take about 7%. The sample in question was T cells from blood (PBMCs), unsorted or a sorted subset (not recorded which), obtained before or after yellow fever vaccination (not recorded which). These receptors originate from a young woman who received the yellow fever vaccine. Both conserved end residues are part of each CDR3. The order of the fields is D gene, V gene, J gene, clone size, CDR3 DNA, CDR3 protein. A D gene is named only where the DNA matches it firmly. Clone sizes are given selectively: once, few, many, or a class where the clone is expanded.

-	TRBV4-1	TRBJ1-3	-	TGCGTCAGCAGCCAGAGTAGGGGGAGGTCTGGAAACACCATATATTTT	CVSSQSRGRSGNTIYF
TRBD1	TRBV5-6	TRBJ1-3	-	TGTGCCAGCAGCCCGATGGACAGGGCCTACTCTGGAAACACCATATATTTT	CASSPMDRAYSGNTIYF
-	TRBV10-3	TRBJ2-3	few	TGTGCCACCCGGGAAAAGGGCACAGATACGCAGTATTTT	CATREKGTDTQYF
-	TRBV6-2/TRBV6-3	TRBJ1-1	once	TGTGCCAGCAGTTACGATAGGAGGACTGAAGCTTTCTTT	CASSYDRRTEAFF
TRBD1	TRBV4-1	TRBJ2-4	-	TGCGCCAGCAGCACATGGACAGGGGTGGACATTCAGTACTTC	CASSTWTGVDIQYF
TRBD1	TRBV19	TRBJ1-2	-	TGTGCCACCCTGGACAGGGGGACCAACTATGGCTACACCTTC	CATLDRGTNYGYTF
-	TRBV29-1	TRBJ2-2	-	TGCAGCGCAGCCCGGTCGAAGAACACCGGGGAGCTGTTTTTT	CSAARSKNTGELFF
TRBD1	TRBV7-3	TRBJ2-1	-	TGTGCCAGCAGCCTCCTGGGACAGGGGGTCGACAATGAGCAGTTCTTC	CASSLLGQGVDNEQFF
-	TRBV4-2	TRBJ1-1	few	TGTGCCAGCAGCCGCCTCGGACGGTCACCGAACACTGAAGCTTTCTTT	CASSRLGRSPNTEAFF
-	TRBV13	TRBJ2-2	-	TGTGCCAGCAGCGACGACCTACTAGCTGGGAACACCGGGGAGCTGTTTTTT	CASSDDLLAGNTGELFF
-	TRBV7-9	TRBJ2-7	-	TGTGCCAGCAGCTTTTACTACGAGCAGTACTTC	CASSFYYEQYF
TRBD1	TRBV7-3	TRBJ2-3	-	TGTGCCAGCAGCTTCGACAGGGGGACAGATACGCAGTATTTT	CASSFDRGTDTQYF
TRBD1	TRBV10-3	TRBJ2-1	-	TGTGCCATCAGTGCGGACAGGGTAGGCAATGAGCAGTTCTTC	CAISADRVGNEQFF
-	TRBV10-3	TRBJ1-5	few	TGTGCCATCAGTGTGCGTGGCCAGCCCCAGCATTTT	CAISVRGQPQHF
-	TRBV12-3/TRBV12-4	TRBJ2-3	-	TGTGCCAGCAGTTTGCAGTATACAGATACGCAGTATTTT	CASSLQYTDTQYF
-	TRBV10-3	TRBJ1-1	-	TGTGCCATCAGTGAGATTGCGAACACTGAAGCTTTCTTT	CAISEIANTEAFF
TRBD1	TRBV7-6	TRBJ2-2	-	TGTGCCAGCAGCTTAAAGGACAGGGCTGGCACCGGGGAGCTGTTTTTT	CASSLKDRAGTGELFF
TRBD2	TRBV5-1	TRBJ2-1	-	TGCGCCAGCAGCGCTCCGGGGACTATCTACAATGAGCAGTTCTTC	CASSAPGTIYNEQFF
TRBD1	TRBV4-2	TRBJ1-6	-	TGTGCCAGCAGCCAAGGAGACAGGGCAGATTCACCCCTCCACTTT	CASSQGDRADSPLHF
-	TRBV4-1	TRBJ2-1	-	TGCGCCAGCAGCCTCTCTGGGGGGGCCTCCTACAATGAGCAGTTCTTC	CASSLSGGASYNEQFF
-	TRBV5-1	TRBJ2-6	-	TGCGCCAGCACTGGGGACTCAATCTCTGGGGCCAACGTCCTGACTTTC	CASTGDSISGANVLTF
-	TRBV7-3	TRBJ2-3	-	TGTGCCAGCAGCTTAAGCCGGGGAAATTTTGGAGATACGCAGTATTTT	CASSLSRGNFGDTQYF
-	TRBV2	TRBJ2-5	-	TGTGCCAGCAGTGACCCACCAGTGGAGACCCAGTACTTC	CASSDPPVETQYF
-	TRBV5-1	TRBJ1-1	-	TGCGCCAGCAGCCCAGCGAGGTTATTAGGGCCGAACACTGAAGCTTTCTTT	CASSPARLLGPNTEAFF
-	TRBV6-5	TRBJ1-5	-	TGTGCCAGCAGTTCCTCTGGCAGCAATCAGCCCCAGCATTTT	CASSSSGSNQPQHF
TRBD1	TRBV9	TRBJ1-1	-	TGTGCCAGCAGCGTTAGACAGGGGAACACTGAAGCTTTCTTT	CASSVRQGNTEAFF
-	TRBV4-3	TRBJ2-1	-	TGCGCCAGCACTCCCGCGTGGGGGAGCGGGTCGGGCTCCTACAATGAGCAGTTCTTC	CASTPAWGSGSGSYNEQFF
-	TRBV13	TRBJ1-4	-	TGTGCCAGCAAGCCCGGGTCCTCAACTAATGAAAAACTGTTTTTT	CASKPGSSTNEKLFF
-	TRBV10-3	TRBJ1-1	-	TGTGCCATCGGATTAGGCACTGAAGCTTTCTTT	CAIGLGTEAFF
-	TRBV24-1	TRBJ2-2	-	TGTGCCACCAGTGATTGGCGAGGAGGGGAGCTGTTTTTT	CATSDWRGGELFF
-	TRBV4-1	TRBJ1-1	-	TGCGCCAGCAGCCGTCAGGAGAACACTGAAGCTTTCTTT	CASSRQENTEAFF
-	TRBV18	TRBJ2-1	-	TGTGCCAGCTCCCTTACCGGGACTGACTACAATGAGCAGTTCTTC	CASSLTGTDYNEQFF
TRBD2	TRBV10-3	TRBJ2-1	-	TGTGCCCATGGGACTAGCGGGGGGCTGAGCTCCTACAATGAGCAGTTCTTC	CAHGTSGGLSSYNEQFF
-	TRBV3-1	TRBJ2-2	-	TGTGCCAGCAGTCGTACCAGCGGCACCGGGGAGCTGTTTTTT	CASSRTSGTGELFF
TRBD1	TRBV19	TRBJ1-5	-	TGTGCCAGTAGAACGGGACAGACGAGCAATCAGCCCCAGCATTTT	CASRTGQTSNQPQHF